The 30 T cell receptor beta chains below all came from one sample that was sequenced in a study of blood T cell repertoires in COVID-19. The method was immunoSEQ multiplex PCR; TCRdb's version includes in-frame clones alone and lacks a portion of them. The sample has a few hundred thousand clones; about 87% are singletons. The source material was PBMCs or T cells enriched from blood (not recorded which). Every receptor here comes from a woman aged 45-65 years who had recovered from COVID-19.

The chain carries TRBV6-2 or TRBV6-3 and TRBJ1-2; 9 nucleotides agree with TRBD1. The CDR3 spans 17 residues. Trimming took 5 bases from V and 4 from J; bases not matched to a gene: 14. Germline lookup yields CDR1 MNHEY and CDR2 SVGEGT. DNA for the CDR3: TGTGCCAGCAGTACTATTACAGGGGGCTCATCGATCTATGGCTACACCTTC. This gives the protein CASSTITGGSSIYGYTF.

This clone occurred a few times. Germline is not matched at one junction end, which may reflect a read error. The chain has TRBV12-3 or TRBV12-4 and TRBJ1-1, with unresolved D. This CDR3 is 10 amino acids long. CDR3 residues: CASSTRGAVF. The CDR3 DNA sequence: TGTGCCAGCAGCACTCGGGGAGCGGTATTT.

The chain joins TRBV5-1 to TRBJ2-3; D possibly corresponds to TRBD2 (6 bases). Germline V gene sequence: CDR1 SGHRS, CDR2 YFSETQ. The V and J ends lost 0 bases and 0 bases respectively, with 8 bases between them. The CDR3 has 15 amino acids. The chain's CDR3 is CASSLDGRSTDTQYF. The CDR3 nucleotides read TGCGCCAGCAGCTTGGACGGGAGAAGCACAGATACGCAGTATTTT.

This chain links TRBV5-1 with TRBJ1-5, with 10 positions matching TRBD1. Germline lookup yields CDR1 SGHRS and CDR2 YFSETQ. V lost 0 bases, J lost 0 bases, and 6 bases stayed unmatched. This CDR3 is built from 18 residues. The CDR3 DNA reads TGCGCCAGCAGCTTGGGGACAGGGGGATTCTCTAGCAATCAGCCCCAGCATTTT. It specifies CASSLGTGGFSSNQPQHF.

This sequence joins TRBV4-1 and TRBJ2-2, with 7 bases aligning to TRBD2. J lost 6 bases, V lost 4 bases, and 8 bases had no gene match. The CDR3 is 15 amino acids. Germline values: CDR1 MGHRA, CDR2 YSYEKL. The CDR3: CASSPDQSGAGELFF. The CDR3, as DNA: TGCGCCAGCAGCCCAGATCAGAGCGGGGCCGGGGAGCTGTTTTTT.

The chain uses TRBV30 and TRBJ1-3, with TRBD1 as a possible D gene (5 bases). There are 16 residues in the CDR3. Germline loops: CDR1 GTSNPN, CDR2 SVGIG (reference sequence). V was cut by 0 bases and J by 2 bases, with 14 bases left in between. CDR3 sequence reads: CAWSVHGGRTGNTIYF. The CDR3 DNA sequence: TGTGCCTGGAGTGTACACGGGGGACGGACTGGAAACACCATATATTTT.

The V and J genes are TRBV19 and TRBJ1-1; TRBD1 matches 7 bases. The CDR3 contains 16 residues. With 9 bases clipped from V and 2 bases from J, the junction kept 15 bases outside the gene matches. Germline V lookup: CDR1 LNHDA, CDR2 SQIVND (reference sequence). This CDR3 reads CASTEQGSNLNTEAFF. DNA for the CDR3: TGTGCCAGCACGGAACAGGGGTCCAACCTTAACACTGAAGCTTTCTTT.

V is TRBV27 and J is TRBJ1-6; D gene unclear. CDR1 MNHEY and CDR2 SMNVEV come from the germline V gene (reference sequence). V was clipped by 5 bases and J by 9 bases, with 17 bases between them. This CDR3 is 15 amino acids long. As DNA, the CDR3 is TGTGCCAGCAGTCATTCACCCGGGATTGGTTCACCCCTCCACTTT. Translating it yields CASSHSPGIGSPLHF.

V gene TRBV7-2 combines with J gene TRBJ2-1, with 7 positions matching TRBD2. Unmatched junction bases numbered 3, after V lost 6 bases and J lost 1 base. The CDR3 length is 14 residues. Germline-derived CDR1 and CDR2 are SGHTA and FQGNSA. The CDR3 protein is CASSTGLSYNEQFF. DNA of the CDR3: TGTGCCAGCAGTACGGGACTATCCTACAATGAGCAGTTCTTC.

The V call is TRBV3-1 (or the pseudogene TRBV3-2), the J call TRBJ2-1; 12 bases are shared with TRBD2. Trimming at V came to 0 bases and at J to 3 bases, leaving 9 bases not matched to a gene. CDR1 LGHDT and CDR2 YNNKEL come from the germline V gene (reference sequence). The CDR3 sequence is 19 residues long. CDR3 amino acids: CASSQDSSGGASYYNEQFF. The CDR3 bases are TGTGCCAGCAGCCAAGATTCTAGCGGGGGGGCCAGCTACTACAATGAGCAGTTCTTC.

This chain connects TRBV4-2 to TRBJ1-5; TRBD1 aligns across 7 bases. The CDR3 is made up of 15 amino acids. J lost 2 bases, V lost 1 base, and 2 bases had no gene match. Germline V lookup: CDR1 LGHNA, CDR2 YNFKEQ. The CDR3 nucleotides are TGTGCCAGCAGCCAAGGGGACAGAGGCAATCAGCCCCAGCATTTT. It translates to CASSQGDRGNQPQHF.

The CDR3 is CASSPELNSYNSPLHF. The CDR3 region has the DNA TGTGCCAGTAGTCCAGAATTAAACTCCTATAATTCACCCCTCCACTTT. The V and J genes are TRBV19 and TRBJ1-6, with D unclear. V dropped 5 bases and J dropped 0 bases, with 11 bases sitting between them. Germline loops: CDR1 LNHDA, CDR2 SQIVND (reference sequence). There are 16 residues in the CDR3.

The DNA of the CDR3 is TGTGCCAGCAGTCCTGCGGGGCGCGACACTGAAGCTTTCTTT. Its protein product is CASSPAGRDTEAFF. This chain joins TRBV28 and TRBJ1-1; D perhaps matches TRBD1 (5 bases). The length of the CDR3 is 14 residues. V lost 5 bases and J 3 bases, leaving 13 bases between the germline ends. CDR1 MDHEN and CDR2 SYDVKM come from the germline V gene.

The V and J genes are TRBV2 and TRBJ1-6; D uncertain. Trimming shortened V by 2 bases and J by 0 bases, and 8 bases separated the two germline ends. Germline CDR1 SNHLY, CDR2 FYNNEI. The CDR3 has 16 residues. CDR3 sequence: CASSEFASSYNSPLHF. The DNA of the CDR3 is TGTGCCAGCAGTGAATTCGCGAGCTCCTATAATTCACCCCTCCACTTT.

The chain is built from TRBV30 and TRBJ1-2, with D uncertain. Deletions cut 5 bases from V and 8 bases from J, with 9 bases between. Germline V gene lookup returns CDR1 GTSNPN and CDR2 SVGIG (reference sequence). The CDR3 runs to 10 residues. In nucleotides, the CDR3 is TGTGCCTGGGGAGGTAGCGGCTACACCTTC. Translated: CAWGGSGYTF.

This chain uses TRBV7-2 with TRBJ1-6; maybe TRBD1 (6 bases). CDR1 and CDR2 (germline): SGHTA, FQGNSA. V lost 1 base and J lost 6, with 10 bases in between. The CDR3 sequence is 15 residues long. CDR3 sequence reads: CASSLEVRGNSPLHF. The CDR3 bases are TGTGCCAGCAGCTTAGAGGTCAGGGGTAATTCACCCCTCCACTTT.

The chain couples TRBV19 to TRBJ1-1; D remains unclear. Germline V lookup: CDR1 LNHDA, CDR2 SQIVND (reference sequence). This CDR3 comprises 14 residues. V lost 3 bases to trimming and J lost 1 base, with 9 bases between them. The CDR3 DNA reads TGTGCCAGTAGTATCTCTAATAAGAACACTGAAGCTTTCTTT. Protein: CASSISNKNTEAFF.

The rearrangement links TRBV7-6 to TRBJ2-1; tentative D call: TRBD1 (5 bases). CDR1 and CDR2 (germline): SGHVS, FNYEAQ. The length of the CDR3 is 14 residues. V was pared by 3 bases and J by 2 bases, with 8 bases between. The CDR3 DNA follows: TGTGCCAGCAGCTTGGTGGGGCCCTACAATGAGCAGTTCTTC. Its protein is CASSLVGPYNEQFF.

This clone was detected once. The chain combines TRBV28 with TRBJ2-3, with 9 bases identical to TRBD1. The CDR3 runs to 13 residues. CDR1 is MDHEN, CDR2 SYDVKM, per germline. In DNA form, the CDR3 reads TGTGGAACCGACAGGGGGGGCACAGATACGCAGTATTTT. Its protein product is CGTDRGGTDTQYF.

This clone was seen a single time. The chain is built from TRBV3-1 (or the pseudogene TRBV3-2) and TRBJ1-4; the D is unclear. Germline values: CDR1 LGHDT, CDR2 YNNKEL (reference sequence). The V end was cut by 0 bases, the J end by 4 bases, with 12 bases between. This CDR3 has 16 amino acids. This CDR3 reads CASSQDFPRGNEKLFF. The CDR3, as DNA: TGTGCCAGCAGCCAAGACTTCCCACGGGGTAATGAAAAACTGTTTTTT.

The chain combines TRBV4-1 with TRBJ2-7; tentative D call: TRBD1 (5 bases). CDR1 MGHRA and CDR2 YSYEKL come from the germline V gene. The length of the CDR3 is 13 residues. Trimming took off 1 base at V and 5 bases at J, with 9 bases between the two ends. CDR3 nucleotides: TGCGCCAGCAGCCAAGCCAGGGTTAACGAGCAGTACTTC. It translates to CASSQARVNEQYF.

This chain connects TRBV5-4 to TRBJ1-2; D remains ambiguous. V lost 0 bases, J lost 2 bases, and 8 bases lay in between. This CDR3 has 14 amino acids. Germline-derived CDR1 and CDR2 are SGHNT and YYREEE (reference sequence). The CDR3 region is CASSLAGSNYGYTF. Written as DNA, the CDR3 is TGTGCCAGCAGCTTGGCAGGTTCCAACTATGGCTACACCTTC.

This clone came up a few times. The CDR3 coding sequence is TGCGCCAGCATAACTGCACCCCTCCACTTT. Its protein is CASITAPLHF. The genes are TRBV10-1 and TRBJ1-6; D unclear. Germline V gene lookup returns CDR1 WNHNN and CDR2 SYGVQD (reference sequence). The CDR3 covers 10 residues. The germline V and J ends were trimmed by 7 bases and 11 bases, with 6 bases remaining between them.

The chain couples TRBV6-6 to TRBJ2-1; 8 positions agree with TRBD2. CDR1 and CDR2 from the germline V gene are MNHNY and SVGAGI (reference sequence). With V trimmed by 7 bases and J by 9 bases, 8 bases remained unmatched. This CDR3 has 13 amino acids. The DNA for the CDR3 is TGTGCCAGCACCACAAGCGGGGGAGGTGAGCAGTTCTTC. Translated: CASTTSGGGEQFF.

J is TRBJ2-1 and V is TRBV19; no reliable D call. The V end lost 9 bases, the J end lost 6 bases, and 3 bases lay between the germline ends. The CDR3 is 9 amino acids. CDR1 is LNHDA and CDR2 is SQIVND in the germline V gene (reference sequence). The CDR3 coding sequence is TGTGCCAGAGCCAATGAGCAGTTCTTC. Translated, it gives CARANEQFF.

The chain carries TRBV6-2 or TRBV6-3 and TRBJ1-1; 9 nucleotides align to TRBD1. CDR1 and CDR2 (germline): MNHEY, SVGEGT. This CDR3 region has 14 residues. The V segment lost 6 bases and the J segment 6 bases; nucleotides outside the gene matches: 8. CDR3 DNA: TGTGCCAGCAGCCGACAGGGGGATGCGGCTGAAGCTTTCTTT. It is translated as CASSRQGDAAEAFF.

The rearrangement links TRBV28 to TRBJ1-4; TRBD1 matches at 7 bases. Germline CDR1 is MDHEN and CDR2 is SYDVKM. With 6 bases clipped from V and 11 bases from J, the junction kept 9 bases outside the gene matches. This CDR3 region has 13 residues. Written as DNA, the CDR3 is TGTGCCAGCAGAGGGGGCAGTGAGAGTAAACTGTTTTTT. This translates into CASRGGSESKLFF. The variable domain in full, completed from reference TRBV28 and TRBJ1-4, reads DVKVTQSSRYLVKRTGEKVFLECVQDMDHENMFWYRQDPGLGLRLIYFSYDVKMKEKGDIPEGYSVSREKKERFSLILESASTNQTSMYLCASRGGSESKLFFGSGTQLSVL.

This rearrangement joins TRBV27 to TRBJ1-2, with D perhaps TRBD1 (6 bases). The CDR3 is 15 amino acids. Germline assignment: CDR1 MNHEY and CDR2 SMNVEV (reference sequence). V lost 5 bases and J 8 bases, leaving 21 bases between the germline ends. The CDR3 nucleotides are TGTGCCAGCAGTGGGGACCCCGACAGGACCAGCGGCTACACCTTC. This translates into CASSGDPDRTSGYTF.

This clone was counted only a few times. The genes are TRBV5-1 and TRBJ2-1; possibly TRBD1 for D (5 bases). Between the trimmed V and J ends, which lost 2 bases and 5 bases, there was a span of 8 bases. Germline V CDR1 and CDR2: SGHRS, YFSETQ. This CDR3 comprises 13 residues. The CDR3 loop reads CASSLQVNNEQFF. In DNA, the CDR3 is TGCGCCAGCAGCTTACAGGTGAACAATGAGCAGTTCTTC.

The chain carries TRBV4-1 and TRBJ1-5; 11 bases fit TRBD1. V was pared by 1 base and J by 5 bases, with 10 bases of the junction left unmatched. The CDR3 sequence is 18 residues long. CDR1 is MGHRA and CDR2 is YSYEKL in the germline V gene. CDR3 sequence: CASSQVFRDRGTDQPQHF. CDR3 nucleotides: TGCGCCAGCAGCCAAGTATTCCGGGACAGGGGGACTGATCAGCCCCAGCATTTT.